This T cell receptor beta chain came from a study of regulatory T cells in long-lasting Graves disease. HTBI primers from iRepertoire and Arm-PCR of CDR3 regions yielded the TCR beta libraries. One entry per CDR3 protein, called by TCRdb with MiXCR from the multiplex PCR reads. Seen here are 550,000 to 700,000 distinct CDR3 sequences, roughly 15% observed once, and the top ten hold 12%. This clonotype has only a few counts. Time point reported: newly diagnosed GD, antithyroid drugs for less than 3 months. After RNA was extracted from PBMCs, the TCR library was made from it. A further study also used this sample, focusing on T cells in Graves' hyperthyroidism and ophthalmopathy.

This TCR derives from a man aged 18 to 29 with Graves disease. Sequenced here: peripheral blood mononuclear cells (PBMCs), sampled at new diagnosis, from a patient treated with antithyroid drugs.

In nucleotides, the CDR3 is TGTGCCAGCAGTTTATTCCCGAGGAACAGGGCTGTTGTAAAACTGTTTTTT. Translated: CASSLFPRNRAVVKLFF. The chain uses TRBV28 and TRBJ1-4; tentatively, D is TRBD1 (6 bases). The CDR3 is 17 amino acids. With 1 base removed from V and 10 bases from J, the gap between germline ends came to 22 bases. Germline assignment: CDR1 MDHEN and CDR2 SYDVKM.